A selection of T cell receptor beta chains follows, all from one sample in a study of blood T cell repertoires in COVID-19. Measured with immunoSEQ multiplex PCR; TCRdb has only the in-frame clones, and not every one. The sample consists of over 200,000 clones, 88% of them appearing once. The sample comprised peripheral blood. The receptors were sampled from a human donor in a cohort sampled during active COVID-19. The CDR3 runs from the conserved cysteine through the conserved F or W. A D gene is named only where the DNA matches it firmly. Size is stated for part of the rows, as once, few or many counts, or as a class when the clone is expanded.

V: TRBV5-1; D: -; J: TRBJ1-5; size: -; CDR3: CASSLAPSSNQPQHF; DNA: TGCGCCAGCAGCTTGGCCCCCAGTAGCAATCAGCCCCAGCATTTT
V: TRBV11-3; D: -; J: TRBJ2-2; size: -; CDR3: CASSKNLMGHTNTGELFF; DNA: TGTGCCAGCAGCAAAAACCTAATGGGACATACGAACACCGGGGAGCTGTTTTTT
V: TRBV9; D: -; J: TRBJ2-7; size: -; CDR3: CASSVDGRNEQYF; DNA: TGTGCCAGCAGCGTAGACGGTAGAAACGAGCAGTACTTC
V: TRBV7-8; D: -; J: TRBJ2-1; size: -; CDR3: CASSRPRDSYNEQFF; DNA: TGTGCCAGCAGTCGACCCAGGGACTCCTACAATGAGCAGTTCTTC
V: TRBV18; D: TRBD1; J: TRBJ1-5; size: once; CDR3: CASSVGVRGDQPQHF; DNA: TGTGCCAGCTCAGTGGGAGTCAGGGGGGATCAGCCCCAGCATTTT
V: TRBV9; D: -; J: TRBJ1-4; size: -; CDR3: CASSVAGGGEKLFF; DNA: TGTGCCAGCAGCGTAGCGGGGGGAGGTGAAAAACTGTTTTTT
V: TRBV21-1; D: -; J: TRBJ2-1; size: few; CDR3: CASQGLAGGTYNEQFF; DNA: TGTGCCAGCCAGGGGCTAGCGGGGGGGACCTACAATGAGCAGTTCTTC
V: TRBV7-8; D: -; J: TRBJ1-5; size: -; CDR3: CASSTDRMVRQPQHF; DNA: TGTGCCAGCAGTACTGACAGGATGGTACGGCAGCCCCAGCATTTT
V: TRBV15; D: TRBD2; J: TRBJ2-5; size: -; CDR3: CATSRGLADQETQYF; DNA: TGTGCCACCAGCAGAGGACTAGCAGATCAAGAGACCCAGTACTTC
V: TRBV11-2; D: -; J: TRBJ2-2; size: few; CDR3: CASSLARGTGELFF; DNA: TGTGCCAGCAGCTTAGCTCGGGGGACCGGGGAGCTGTTTTTT
V: TRBV27; D: TRBD1; J: TRBJ2-5; size: -; CDR3: CASSLRPGQGAWETQYF; DNA: TGTGCCAGCAGTTTACGGCCGGGACAGGGGGCGTGGGAGACCCAGTACTTC
V: TRBV5-1; D: -; J: TRBJ2-6; size: -; CDR3: CASSSGHVSSGANVLTF; DNA: TGCGCCAGCAGCTCGGGACACGTGAGCTCTGGGGCCAACGTCCTGACTTTC
V: TRBV15; D: TRBD1; J: TRBJ1-2; size: few; CDR3: CATSRSRGRSGYTF; DNA: TGTGCCACCAGCAGGTCCAGGGGGAGAAGTGGCTACACCTTC
V: TRBV7-3; D: -; J: TRBJ2-1; size: -; CDR3: CASSLGENPGLYNEQFF; DNA: TGTGCCAGCAGCTTAGGGGAGAACCCGGGCCTTTACAATGAGCAGTTCTTC
V: TRBV4-1; D: -; J: TRBJ2-7; size: -; CDR3: CASSPPWTKRTSYEQYF; DNA: TGCGCCAGCAGCCCCCCCTGGACTAAGCGCACCTCCTACGAGCAGTACTTC
V: TRBV30; D: -; J: TRBJ1-1; size: -; CDR3: CAGNRAVGTEAFF; DNA: TGTGCCGGCAACAGGGCGGTTGGCACTGAAGCTTTCTTT
V: TRBV28; D: -; J: TRBJ2-5; size: -; CDR3: CASSGVNRGRGETQYF; DNA: TGTGCCAGCAGTGGGGTAAACAGGGGGAGGGGAGAGACCCAGTACTTC
V: TRBV19; D: TRBD2; J: TRBJ2-2; size: -; CDR3: CASSSPGLPSQRGGELFF; DNA: TGTGCCAGTAGTTCTCCGGGACTCCCATCCCAGCGGGGAGGGGAGCTGTTTTTT
V: TRBV7-3; D: TRBD1; J: TRBJ1-6; size: -; CDR3: CASSSHGQGARSPLHF; DNA: TGTGCCAGCAGCTCTCATGGACAGGGGGCTCGTTCACCCCTCCACTTT
V: TRBV11-2; D: -; J: TRBJ1-3; size: -; CDR3: CASSYVYSGNTIYF; DNA: TGTGCCAGCAGCTATGTATACTCTGGAAACACCATATATTTT
V: TRBV11-3; D: -; J: TRBJ2-2; size: -; CDR3: CASSSAGELFF; DNA: TGTGCCAGCAGCTCAGCCGGGGAGCTGTTTTTT
V: TRBV19; D: -; J: TRBJ1-5; size: -; CDR3: CASSFSSNQPQHF; DNA: TGTGCCAGTAGTTTCTCTAGCAATCAGCCCCAGCATTTT
V: TRBV15; D: -; J: TRBJ2-7; size: -; CDR3: CATSRVRGTYEQYF; DNA: TGTGCCACCAGCAGAGTAAGGGGGACCTACGAGCAGTACTTC
V: TRBV12-3/TRBV12-4; D: -; J: TRBJ2-7; size: -; CDR3: CASSGQDLEQYF; DNA: TGTGCCAGCAGCGGCCAGGATCTAGAGCAGTACTTC